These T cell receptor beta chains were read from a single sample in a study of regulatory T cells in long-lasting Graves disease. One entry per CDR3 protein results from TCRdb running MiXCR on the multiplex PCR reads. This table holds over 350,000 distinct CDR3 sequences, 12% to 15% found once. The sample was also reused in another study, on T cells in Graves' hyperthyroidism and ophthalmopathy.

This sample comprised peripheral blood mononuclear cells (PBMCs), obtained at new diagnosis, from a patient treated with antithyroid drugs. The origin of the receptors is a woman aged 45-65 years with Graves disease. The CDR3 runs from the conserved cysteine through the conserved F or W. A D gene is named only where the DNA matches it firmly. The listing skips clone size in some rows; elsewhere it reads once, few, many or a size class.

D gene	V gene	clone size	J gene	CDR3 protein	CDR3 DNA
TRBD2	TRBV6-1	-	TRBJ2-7	CASRSGLAGRRDYEQYF	TGTGCCAGCAGGTCGGGACTAGCGGGACGGAGGGACTACGAGCAGTACTTC
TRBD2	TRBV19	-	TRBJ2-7	CASSKRGGESYEQYF	TGTGCCAGTAGTAAGCGCGGGGGGGAATCCTACGAGCAGTACTTC
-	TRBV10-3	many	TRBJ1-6	CAISESDNSPLHF	TGTGCCATCAGTGAGTCAGATAATTCACCCCTCCACTTT
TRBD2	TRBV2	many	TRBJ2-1	CASMLAGVLEQFF	TGTGCCAGCATGCTAGCGGGAGTTCTTGAGCAGTTCTTC
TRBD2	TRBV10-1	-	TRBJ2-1	CASLGLVTNNEQFF	TGCGCCAGCCTTGGACTAGTGACAAACAATGAGCAGTTCTTC
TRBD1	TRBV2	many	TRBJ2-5	CASSPISGTVQTQYF	TGTGCCAGCAGTCCTATCTCTGGGACAGTCCAGACCCAGTACTTC
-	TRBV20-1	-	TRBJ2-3	CSAPKGLGGGTDTQYF	TGCAGTGCCCCGAAGGGTCTCGGAGGGGGCACAGATACGCAGTATTTT
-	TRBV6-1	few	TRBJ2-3	CASYEGDTQYF	TGTGCCAGCTACGAAGGGGATACGCAGTATTTT
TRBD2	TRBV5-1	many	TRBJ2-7	CASSLGGLAGGPVDEQYF	TGCGCCAGCAGCTTGGGGGGACTAGCGGGAGGGCCCGTTGACGAGCAGTACTTC
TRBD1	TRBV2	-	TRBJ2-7	CASSAGGAGRYEQYF	TGTGCCAGCAGTGCAGGGGGTGCAGGGCGTTACGAGCAGTACTTC
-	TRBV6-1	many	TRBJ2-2	CASSEGGGYGGELFF	TGTGCCAGCAGTGAAGGTGGAGGTTATGGCGGGGAGCTGTTTTTT
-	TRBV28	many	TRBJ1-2	CASNPTGNYGYTF	TGTGCCAGCAATCCGACTGGGAACTATGGCTACACCTTC
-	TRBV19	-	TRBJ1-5	CASERQRNQPQHF	TGTGCCAGTGAGCGACAGCGCAATCAGCCCCAGCATTTT
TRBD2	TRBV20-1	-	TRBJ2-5	CSAIKAGGFQETQYF	TGCAGTGCAATTAAAGCGGGAGGATTCCAAGAGACCCAGTACTTC
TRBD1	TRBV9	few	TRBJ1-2	CASSAQRGPNYGYTF	TGTGCCAGCAGCGCCCAGAGGGGGCCAAACTATGGCTACACCTTC
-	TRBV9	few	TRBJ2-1	CASSATIGIGRGYNEQFF	TGTGCCAGCAGCGCCACCATCGGGATTGGTAGGGGGTACAATGAGCAGTTCTTC
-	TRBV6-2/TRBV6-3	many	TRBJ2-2	CASSSGMYTGELFF	TGTGCCAGCAGTTCCGGGATGTACACCGGGGAGCTGTTTTTT
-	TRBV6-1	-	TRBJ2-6	CASRSIAGANVLTF	TGTGCCAGCAGAAGTATTGCCGGGGCCAACGTCCTGACTTTC
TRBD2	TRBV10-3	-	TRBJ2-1	CAISWLEIGLAGVNEQFF	TGTGCCATCAGTTGGCTTGAAATTGGTCTAGCGGGAGTCAATGAGCAGTTCTTC
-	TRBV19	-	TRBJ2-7	CASSIQGSYEQYF	TGTGCCAGTAGTATTCAGGGATCCTACGAGCAGTACTTC
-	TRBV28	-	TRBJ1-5	CASSVGLLENQPQHF	TGTGCCAGCAGTGTGGGACTGTTAGAGAATCAGCCCCAGCATTTT
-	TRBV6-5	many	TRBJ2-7	CASSYSKEGGIPYEQYF	TGTGCCAGCAGTTACTCGAAGGAAGGGGGGATCCCCTACGAGCAGTACTTC
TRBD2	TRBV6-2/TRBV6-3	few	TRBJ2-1	CASSYGGLAGEQFF	TGTGCCAGCAGTTATGGGGGACTAGCGGGAGAGCAGTTCTTC
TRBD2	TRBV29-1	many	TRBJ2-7	CSFRTSGSTYEQYF	TGCAGCTTCCGGACTAGCGGGAGTACTTACGAGCAGTACTTC
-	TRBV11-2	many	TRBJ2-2	CASSSGNTGELFF	TGTGCCAGCAGTTCAGGGAACACCGGGGAGCTGTTTTTT
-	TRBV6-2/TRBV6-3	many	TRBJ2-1	CASRTPPTDLSEQFF	TGTGCCAGCAGGACGCCACCGACAGATTTGAGTGAGCAGTTCTTC